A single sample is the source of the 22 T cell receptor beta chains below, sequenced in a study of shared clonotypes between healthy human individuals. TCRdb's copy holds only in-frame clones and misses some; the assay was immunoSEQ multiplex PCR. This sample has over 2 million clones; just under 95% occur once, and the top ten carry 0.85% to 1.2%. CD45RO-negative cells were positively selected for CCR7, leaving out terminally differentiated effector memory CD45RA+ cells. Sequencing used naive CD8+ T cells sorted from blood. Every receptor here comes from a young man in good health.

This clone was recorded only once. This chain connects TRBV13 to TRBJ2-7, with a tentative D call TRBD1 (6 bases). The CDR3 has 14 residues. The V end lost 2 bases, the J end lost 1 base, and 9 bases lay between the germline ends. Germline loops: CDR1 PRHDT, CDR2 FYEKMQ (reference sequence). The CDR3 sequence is CASSLWDKSYEQYF. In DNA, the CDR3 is TGTGCCAGCAGCTTATGGGACAAATCCTACGAGCAGTACTTC.

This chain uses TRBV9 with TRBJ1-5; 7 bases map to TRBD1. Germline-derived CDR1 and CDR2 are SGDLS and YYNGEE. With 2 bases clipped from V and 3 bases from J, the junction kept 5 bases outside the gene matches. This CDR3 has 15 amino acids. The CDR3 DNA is TGTGCCAGCAGCGTCCAGGGGGGCCTCAATCAGCCCCAGCATTTT. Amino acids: CASSVQGGLNQPQHF.

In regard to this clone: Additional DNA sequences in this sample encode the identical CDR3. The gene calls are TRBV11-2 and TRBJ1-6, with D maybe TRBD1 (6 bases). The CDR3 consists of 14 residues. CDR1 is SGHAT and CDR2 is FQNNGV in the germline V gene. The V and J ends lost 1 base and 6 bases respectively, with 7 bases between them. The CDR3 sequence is CASSLVQGNSPLHF. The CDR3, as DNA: TGTGCCAGCAGCTTAGTACAGGGTAATTCACCCCTCCACTTT.

The CDR3 DNA is TGTGCCAGCAGTTATAGTAGCCTTGAAAAACTGTTTTTT. This translates into CASSYSSLEKLFF. The gene calls are TRBV6-5 and TRBJ1-4; D remains ambiguous. Trimming pared 3 bases from V and 7 bases from J, leaving 9 bases between. The CDR3 covers 13 residues. From germline, CDR1 is MNHEY and CDR2 SVGAGI.

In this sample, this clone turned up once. CDR3 amino acids: CASRAPRGDSNQPQHF. CDR3 in DNA: TGTGCCAGTCGAGCCCCCCGGGGGGATAGCAATCAGCCCCAGCATTTT. The chain uses TRBV2 and TRBJ1-5; D is perhaps TRBD1 (5 bases). This CDR3 contains 16 residues. V lost 9 bases and J lost 0, with 18 bases in between. The germline CDR1 and CDR2 sequences are SNHLY and FYNNEI.

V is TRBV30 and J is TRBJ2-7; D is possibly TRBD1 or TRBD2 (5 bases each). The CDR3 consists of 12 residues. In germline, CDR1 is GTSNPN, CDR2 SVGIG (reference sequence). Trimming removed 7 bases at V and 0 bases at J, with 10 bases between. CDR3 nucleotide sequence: TGTGCCTCCGGGACGTTCTCCTACGAGCAGTACTTC. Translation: CASGTFSYEQYF.

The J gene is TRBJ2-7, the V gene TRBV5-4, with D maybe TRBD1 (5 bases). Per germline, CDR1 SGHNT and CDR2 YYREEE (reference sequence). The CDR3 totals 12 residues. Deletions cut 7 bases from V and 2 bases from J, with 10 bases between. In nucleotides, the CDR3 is TGTGCCAGCGGAAAGGGGCCCTACGAGCAGTACTTC. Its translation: CASGKGPYEQYF.

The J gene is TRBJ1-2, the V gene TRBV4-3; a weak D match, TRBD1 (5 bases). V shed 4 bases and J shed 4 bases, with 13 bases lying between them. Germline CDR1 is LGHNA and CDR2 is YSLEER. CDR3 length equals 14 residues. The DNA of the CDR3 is TGCGCCAGCAGCCCTCCAGGGACTGCCTATGGCTACACCTTC. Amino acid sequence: CASSPPGTAYGYTF.

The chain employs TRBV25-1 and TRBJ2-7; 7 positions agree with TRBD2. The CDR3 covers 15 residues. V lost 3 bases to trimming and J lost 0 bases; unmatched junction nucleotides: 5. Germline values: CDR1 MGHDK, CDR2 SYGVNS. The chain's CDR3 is CASSDGGFTSYEQYF. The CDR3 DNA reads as TGTGCCAGCAGTGACGGGGGGTTTACCTCCTACGAGCAGTACTTC.

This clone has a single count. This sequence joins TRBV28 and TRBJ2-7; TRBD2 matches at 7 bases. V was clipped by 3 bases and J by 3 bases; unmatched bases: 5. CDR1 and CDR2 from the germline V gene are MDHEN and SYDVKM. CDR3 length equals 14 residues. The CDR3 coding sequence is TGTGCCAGCAGTTTGGGAGGGGTTGGCTACGAGCAGTACTTC. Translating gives CASSLGGVGYEQYF.

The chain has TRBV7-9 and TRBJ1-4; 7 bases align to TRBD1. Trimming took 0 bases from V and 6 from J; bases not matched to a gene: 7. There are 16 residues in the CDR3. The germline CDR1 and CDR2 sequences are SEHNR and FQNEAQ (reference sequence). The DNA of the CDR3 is TGTGCCAGCAGCTTAGCGACAGGGCCTTTGGATGAAAAACTGTTTTTT. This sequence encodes CASSLATGPLDEKLFF.

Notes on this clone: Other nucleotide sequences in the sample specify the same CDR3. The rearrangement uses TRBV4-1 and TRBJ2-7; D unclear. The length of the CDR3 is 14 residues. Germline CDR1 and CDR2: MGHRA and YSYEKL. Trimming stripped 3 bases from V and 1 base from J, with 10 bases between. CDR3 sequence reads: CASSQGTASYEQYF. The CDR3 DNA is TGCGCCAGCAGCCAGGGAACCGCGTCCTACGAGCAGTACTTC.

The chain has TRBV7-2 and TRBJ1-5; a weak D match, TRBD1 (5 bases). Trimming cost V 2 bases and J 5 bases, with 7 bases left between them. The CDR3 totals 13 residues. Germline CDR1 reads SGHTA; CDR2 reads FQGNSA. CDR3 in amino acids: CASSLIRDQPQHF. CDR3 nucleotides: TGTGCCAGCAGCTTAATCAGGGATCAGCCCCAGCATTTT.

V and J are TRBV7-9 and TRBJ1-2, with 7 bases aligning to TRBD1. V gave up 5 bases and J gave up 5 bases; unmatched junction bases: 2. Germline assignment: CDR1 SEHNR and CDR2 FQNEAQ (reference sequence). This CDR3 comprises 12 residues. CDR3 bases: TGTGCCAGCAGCGGGACAGAGTATGGCTACACCTTC. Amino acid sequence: CASSGTEYGYTF.

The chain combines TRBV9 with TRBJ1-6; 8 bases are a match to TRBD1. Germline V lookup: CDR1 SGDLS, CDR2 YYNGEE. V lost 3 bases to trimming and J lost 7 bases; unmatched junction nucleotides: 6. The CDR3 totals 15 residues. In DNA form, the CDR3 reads TGTGCCAGCAGCGACGGACAGGGCGGCAATTCACCCCTCCACTTT. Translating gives CASSDGQGGNSPLHF.

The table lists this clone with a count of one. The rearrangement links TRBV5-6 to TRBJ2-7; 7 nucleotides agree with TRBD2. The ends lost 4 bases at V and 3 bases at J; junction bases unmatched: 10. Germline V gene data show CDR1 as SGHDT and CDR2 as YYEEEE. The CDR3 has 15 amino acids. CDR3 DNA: TGTGCCAGCAGCGACGCCCTTAGCGGGTTCTACGAGCAGTACTTC. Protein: CASSDALSGFYEQYF.

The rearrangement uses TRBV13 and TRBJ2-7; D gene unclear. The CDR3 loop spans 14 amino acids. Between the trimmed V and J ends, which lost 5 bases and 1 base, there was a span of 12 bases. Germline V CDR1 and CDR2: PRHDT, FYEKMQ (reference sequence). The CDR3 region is CASSGPGESYEQYF. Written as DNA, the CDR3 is TGTGCCAGCAGCGGCCCCGGTGAGTCCTACGAGCAGTACTTC.

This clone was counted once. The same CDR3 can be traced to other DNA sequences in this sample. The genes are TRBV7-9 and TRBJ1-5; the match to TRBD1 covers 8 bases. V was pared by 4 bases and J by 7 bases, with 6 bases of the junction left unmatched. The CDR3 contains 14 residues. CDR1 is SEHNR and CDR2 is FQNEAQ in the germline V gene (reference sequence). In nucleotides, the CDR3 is TGTGCCAGCAGCTCAGGACAGGGAGGGCAGCCCCAGCATTTT. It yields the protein CASSSGQGGQPQHF. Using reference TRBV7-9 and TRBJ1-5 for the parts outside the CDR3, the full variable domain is DTGVSQNPRHKITKRGQNVTFRCDPISEHNRLYWYRQTLGQGPEFLTYFQNEAQLEKSRLLSDRFSAERPKGSFSTLEIQRTEQGDSAMYLCASSSGQGGQPQHFGDGTRLSIL.

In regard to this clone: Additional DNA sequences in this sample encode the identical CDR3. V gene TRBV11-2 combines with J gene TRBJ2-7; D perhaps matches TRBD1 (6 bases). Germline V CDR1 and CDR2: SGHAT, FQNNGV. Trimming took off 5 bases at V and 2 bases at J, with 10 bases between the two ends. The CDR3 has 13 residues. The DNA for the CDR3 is TGTGCCAGCAGCCCCGGACAGACCTACGAGCAGTACTTC. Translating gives CASSPGQTYEQYF.

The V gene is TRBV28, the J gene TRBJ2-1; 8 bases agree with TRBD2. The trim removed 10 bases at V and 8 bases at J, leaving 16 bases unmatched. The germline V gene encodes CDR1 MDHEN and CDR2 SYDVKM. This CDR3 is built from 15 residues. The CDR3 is CATRGVAGSYYEQFF. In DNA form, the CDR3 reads TGTGCCACCCGGGGGGTAGCGGGGTCATATTATGAGCAGTTCTTC.

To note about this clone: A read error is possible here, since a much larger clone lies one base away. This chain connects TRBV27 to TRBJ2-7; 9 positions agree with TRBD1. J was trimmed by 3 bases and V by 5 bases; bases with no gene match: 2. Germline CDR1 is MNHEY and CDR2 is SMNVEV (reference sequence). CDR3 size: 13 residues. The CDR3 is CASSTGQGYEQYF. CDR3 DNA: TGTGCCAGCAGTACGGGACAGGGCTACGAGCAGTACTTC.

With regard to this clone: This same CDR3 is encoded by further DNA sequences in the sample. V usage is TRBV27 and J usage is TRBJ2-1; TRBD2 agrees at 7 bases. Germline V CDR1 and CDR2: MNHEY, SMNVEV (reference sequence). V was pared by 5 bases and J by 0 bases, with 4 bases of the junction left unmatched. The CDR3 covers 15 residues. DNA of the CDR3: TGTGCCAGCAGTCTAGCGGCAAGCTCCTACAATGAGCAGTTCTTC. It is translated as CASSLAASSYNEQFF.